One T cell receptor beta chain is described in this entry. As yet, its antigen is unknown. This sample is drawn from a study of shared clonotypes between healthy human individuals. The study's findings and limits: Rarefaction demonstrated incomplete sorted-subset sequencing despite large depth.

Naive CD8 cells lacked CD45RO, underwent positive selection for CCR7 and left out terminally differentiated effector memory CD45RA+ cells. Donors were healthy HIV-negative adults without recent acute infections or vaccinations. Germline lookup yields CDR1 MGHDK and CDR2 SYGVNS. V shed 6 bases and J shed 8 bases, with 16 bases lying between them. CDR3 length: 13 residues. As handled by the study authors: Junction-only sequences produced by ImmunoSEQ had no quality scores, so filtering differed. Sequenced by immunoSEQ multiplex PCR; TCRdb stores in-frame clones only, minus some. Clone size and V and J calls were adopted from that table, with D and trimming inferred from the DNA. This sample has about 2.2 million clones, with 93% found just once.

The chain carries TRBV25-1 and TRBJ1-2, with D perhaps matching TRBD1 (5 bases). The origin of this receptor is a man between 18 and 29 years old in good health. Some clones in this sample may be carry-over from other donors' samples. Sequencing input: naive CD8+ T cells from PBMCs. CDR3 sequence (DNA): TGTGCCAGCAGGCTAGGGCAGGGTGGAGGCTACACCTTC. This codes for CASRLGQGGGYTF.